The clone carrying this TCR beta chain has only one observation. Its antigen is undetermined. This entry is derived from a study of somatic mutations in cytotoxic T cells in rheumatoid arthritis. About the research overall: The researchers flow-sorted some T-cell populations stained with V beta antibodies and got nearly 100% purity, and these included V beta1+ cells sequenced for TCRB. Study-wide results and caveats: Clonality measured in CD8+ T cells did not differ significantly between rheumatoid arthritis patients and age-matched healthy controls.

The CDR3 loop spans 15 amino acids. The ends were cut back, 7 bases at V and 0 bases at J, with 13 bases in the middle. Germline loops: CDR1 ENHRY, CDR2 SYGVKD. Clones were sequenced by immunoSEQ multiplex PCR, and TCRdb holds only the in-frame ones, with some missing. The data contain about 7,100 clones, about 80% of them singletons. This receptor was obtained from an adult with rheumatoid arthritis. The J gene is TRBJ1-3, the V gene TRBV10-3; D gene ambiguous. What was sequenced was CD8+ T cells sorted from blood. The CDR3 coding sequence is TGTGCCATCACTACGCCGGGGTACTCTGGAAACACCATATATTTT. This sequence encodes CAITTPGYSGNTIYF.